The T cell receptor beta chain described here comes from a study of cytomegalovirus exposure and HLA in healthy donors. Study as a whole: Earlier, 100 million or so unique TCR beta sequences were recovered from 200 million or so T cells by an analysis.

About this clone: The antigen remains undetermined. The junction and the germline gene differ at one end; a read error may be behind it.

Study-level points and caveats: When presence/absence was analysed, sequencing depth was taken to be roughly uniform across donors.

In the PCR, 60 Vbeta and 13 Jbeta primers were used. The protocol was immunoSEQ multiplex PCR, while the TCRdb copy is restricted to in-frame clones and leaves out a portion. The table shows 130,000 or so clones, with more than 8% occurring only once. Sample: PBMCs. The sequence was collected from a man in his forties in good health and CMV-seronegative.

CDR3 sequence (DNA): TGCGCCAGCAGCGATGGGACAGGCTCCAACGAGCAGTACTTC. As protein: CASSDGTGSNEQYF. The chain couples TRBV5-1 to TRBJ2-7, with TRBD1 matching over 8 bases. Germline values: CDR1 SGHRS, CDR2 YFSETQ. The CDR3 is 14 amino acids.